These 9 T cell receptor beta chains were all obtained from the same sample, sequenced in a study of low-dose radiotherapy and immunotherapy resistance in tumors. Described time point: before trial treatment. TRAV and TRBV primers primed cDNA for both TCRalpha and TCRbeta. Over roughly 18 PCR cycles, TCRs were amplified from a constant-region primer and V-primer adapter. TCRdb itself ran the reads through MiXCR, one entry per CDR3 protein. The profile shows some 82,000 distinct CDR3 sequences, approximately 17% of them singletons. This sample comprised PBMCs, obtained before treatment. These receptor sequences come from a male donor with prostate cancer.

This clonotype was recorded at least ten times. V is TRBV6-5 and J is TRBJ1-4; D gene uncertain. CDR1 is MNHEY and CDR2 is SVGAGI in the germline V gene. This CDR3 spans 16 amino acids. Deletions cut 0 bases from V and 1 base from J, with 9 bases between. CDR3 DNA sequence: TGTGCCAGCAGTTACTCGCAGACAATAACTAATGAAAAACTGTTTTTT. This translates into CASSYSQTITNEKLFF.

This clonotype turned up a few times. This chain uses TRBV10-3 with TRBJ2-2, with D possibly being TRBD2 (5 bases). The CDR3 loop spans 14 amino acids. The germline V gene has CDR1 ENHRY and CDR2 SYGVKD. V was trimmed by 7 bases and J by 5 bases, leaving 14 bases between them. The CDR3 DNA sequence: TGTGCCATCACTGGTGAGGGCCAGACCGGGGAGCTGTTTTTT. This translates into CAITGEGQTGELFF.

In its sample, this clonotype was seen many times. The genes are TRBV6-5 and TRBJ1-1, with 7 bases lining up with TRBD1. This CDR3 spans 16 amino acids. Germline CDR1 and CDR2: MNHEY and SVGAGI. With 2 bases clipped from V and 0 bases from J, the junction kept 6 bases outside the gene matches. The CDR3, as DNA: TGTGCCAGCAGTTACGTTAGGGGGCCGATGAACACTGAAGCTTTCTTT. The encoded protein is CASSYVRGPMNTEAFF.

This clonotype has at least ten counts. The rearrangement uses TRBV4-3 and TRBJ1-4, with 9 nucleotides matching TRBD1. The germline V gene encodes CDR1 LGHNA and CDR2 YSLEER. Trimming removed 2 bases from V and 6 bases from J; junction bases left unmatched: 1. The CDR3 consists of 14 residues. For the CDR3, the DNA is TGCGCCAGCAGCCAACGGACAGGGGATGAAAAACTGTTTTTT. Translated: CASSQRTGDEKLFF.

This clonotype was recorded at least ten times. The V gene is TRBV20-1, the J gene TRBJ1-5; weak D call: TRBD1 (6 bases). V shed 1 base and J shed 2 bases, with 12 bases lying between them. This CDR3 has 15 residues. Looked up from germline, CDR1 is DFQATT and CDR2 is SNEGSKA (reference sequence). The CDR3 loop is CSARGGDTGNQPQHF. CDR3 coding DNA: TGCAGTGCTAGAGGAGGGGACACGGGCAATCAGCCCCAGCATTTT.

A note on this clonotype: A far larger clone is a single base away, which makes a read error likely. The rearrangement joins TRBV9 to TRBJ2-1, with 7 bases fitting TRBD1. This CDR3 has 14 amino acids. CDR1 SGDLS and CDR2 YYNGEE come from the germline V gene. Germline trimming cut 3 bases from V and 13 bases from J; bases unmatched to any gene: 13. CDR3 sequence reads: CASSAGTVQETQFF. For the CDR3, the DNA is TGTGCCAGCAGCGCAGGGACAGTCCAAGAGACCCAGTTCTTC. The entire variable domain, with the rest obtained from reference TRBV9 and TRBJ2-1, is as follows: DSGVTQTPKHLITATGQRVTLRCSPRSGDLSVYWYQQSLDQGLQFLIQYYNGEERAKGNILERFSAQQFPDLHSELNLSSLELGDSALYFCASSAGTVQETQFFGPGTRLTVL.

A remark on this clonotype: Being one base from a much bigger clone, this may be a read error. The V gene is TRBV7-2, the J gene TRBJ1-4; D call uncertain. Germline loops: CDR1 SGHTA, CDR2 FQGNSA. The CDR3 length is 15 residues. For the CDR3, the DNA is TGTGCCAGCAGCTTCCCCTCGGGTAGAAATGAAAGACTGTTTTTT. Residues: CASSFPSGRNERLFF.

A remark on this clonotype: It may be a read error: a sequence one base away is much more abundant. The chain has TRBV28 and TRBJ2-1; 11 bases agree with TRBD2. V lost 5 bases to trimming and J lost 13 bases; unmatched junction nucleotides: 16. CDR1 is MDHEN and CDR2 is SYDVKM in the germline V gene. The CDR3 covers 16 residues. CDR3 coding DNA: TGTGCCAGCAGTCTAAGGACTAGCGGGTACCAAGAGACCCAGTTCTTC. Encoded protein: CASSLRTSGYQETQFF. The full variable domain, with the rest looked up from reference TRBV28 and TRBJ2-1, is DVKVTQSSRYLVKRTGEKVFLECVQDMDHENMFWYRQDPGLGLRLIYFSYDVKMKEKGDIPEGYSVSREKKERFSLILESASTNQTSMYLCASSLRTSGYQETQFFGPGTRLTVL.

This clonotype has only a few counts. The chain recombines TRBV5-6 with TRBJ1-4; D is possibly TRBD1 (5 bases). Trimming left V 3 bases short and J 4 bases short, with 13 bases between. Germline CDR1 is SGHDT and CDR2 is YYEEEE. The CDR3 loop spans 15 amino acids. CDR3 nucleotides: TGTGCCAGCAGCTCTCGACAGACCCTTAATGAAAAACTGTTTTTT. Its protein product is CASSSRQTLNEKLFF.